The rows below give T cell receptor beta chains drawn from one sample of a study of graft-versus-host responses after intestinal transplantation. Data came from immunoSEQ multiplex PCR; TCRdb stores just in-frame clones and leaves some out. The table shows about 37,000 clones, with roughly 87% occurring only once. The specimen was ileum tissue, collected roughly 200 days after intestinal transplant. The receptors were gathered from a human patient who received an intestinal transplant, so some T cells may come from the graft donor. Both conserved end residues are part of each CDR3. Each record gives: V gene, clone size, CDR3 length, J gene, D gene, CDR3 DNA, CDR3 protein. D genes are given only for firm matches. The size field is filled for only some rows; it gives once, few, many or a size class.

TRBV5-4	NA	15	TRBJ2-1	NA	TGTGCCAGCAGCTTTCGGCTGGGATTGGGTAATGAGCAGTTCTTC	CASSFRLGLGNEQFF
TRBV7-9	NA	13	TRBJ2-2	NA	TGTGCCAGCAGCTCGCAGGGGGGCGGGGAGCTGTTTTTT	CASSSQGGGELFF
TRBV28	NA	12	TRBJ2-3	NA	TGTGCCAGCAGTCCAACTTGGGATACGCAGTATTTT	CASSPTWDTQYF
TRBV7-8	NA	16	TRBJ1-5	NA	TGTGCCAGCAGCTCGTCTCAGGGACGCGGGGAAGTACCCCAGCATTTT	CASSSSQGRGEVPQHF
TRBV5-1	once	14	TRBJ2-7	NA	TGCGCCAGCAGCTTGGAGACAGGTGGTGGCGAGCAGTACTTC	CASSLETGGGEQYF
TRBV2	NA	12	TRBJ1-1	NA	TGTGCCAGCAGTGGGTCAGGCGGAGAAGCTTTCTTT	CASSGSGGEAFF
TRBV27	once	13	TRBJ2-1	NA	TGTGCCAGCAGTTTGGGCCCGGGGAATGAGCGGTTCTTC	CASSLGPGNERFF
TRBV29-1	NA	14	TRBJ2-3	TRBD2	TGCAGCCTTCGACTAGCGGGGGCCGGAGATACGCAGTATTTT	CSLRLAGAGDTQYF
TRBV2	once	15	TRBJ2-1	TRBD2	TGTGCCAGCAGGCTTGGACTAGCGTTGTACAATGAGCAGTTCTTC	CASRLGLALYNEQFF
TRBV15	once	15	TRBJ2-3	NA	TGTGCCACCAGCAGAGACAGGGCGGCAACAGATACGCAGTATTTT	CATSRDRAATDTQYF
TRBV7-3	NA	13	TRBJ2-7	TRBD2	TGTGCCAGCAGCTCTTCTGGGACTAGGGAGCAGTACTTC	CASSSSGTREQYF
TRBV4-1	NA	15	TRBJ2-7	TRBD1	TGCGCCAGCAGCCAAGGAGAGGACAGGTTGTACGAGCAGTACTTC	CASSQGEDRLYEQYF
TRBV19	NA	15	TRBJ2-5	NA	TGTGCCAGTAGTATAAGGGTACGGATAGGGGAGACCCAGTACTTC	CASSIRVRIGETQYF
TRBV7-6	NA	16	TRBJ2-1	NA	TGTGCCAGCAGCTTAATGGGCTCCCCAGGGCACAATGAGCAGTTCTTC	CASSLMGSPGHNEQFF
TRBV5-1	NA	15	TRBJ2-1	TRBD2	TGCGCCAGCAGCTTGAATGGACTAGGGCTTAATGAGCAGTTCTTC	CASSLNGLGLNEQFF
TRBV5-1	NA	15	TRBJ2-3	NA	TGCGCCAGCAGCTTGGAGGGCAGGAGGGCCGATACGCAGTATTTT	CASSLEGRRADTQYF
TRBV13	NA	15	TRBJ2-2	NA	TGTGCCAGCAGCTCCCCGGACCCGAACACCGGGGAGCTGTTTTTT	CASSSPDPNTGELFF
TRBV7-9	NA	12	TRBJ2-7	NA	TGTGCCAGCAGCTTAGGGCAGAACGAGCAGTACTTC	CASSLGQNEQYF
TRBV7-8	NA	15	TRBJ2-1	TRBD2	TGTGCCAGCAGCTATCGGGCCCACGGGGAGGGTGAGCAGTTCTTC	CASSYRAHGEGEQFF
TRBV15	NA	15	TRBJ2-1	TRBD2	TGTGCCACCAGCAGAGACGGACTAGTGGTCGATGAGCAGTTCTTC	CATSRDGLVVDEQFF
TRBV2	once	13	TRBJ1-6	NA	TGTGCCAGCAGGTCGACAATCGGACGGACCCTCCACTTT	CASRSTIGRTLHF
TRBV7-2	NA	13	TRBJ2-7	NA	TGTGCCAGCAGCAGGAACAGGATCGACGAGCAGTACTTC	CASSRNRIDEQYF
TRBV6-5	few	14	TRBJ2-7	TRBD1	TGTGCCAGTAGTACCGGGACAGGGAACTACGAGCAGTACTTC	CASSTGTGNYEQYF
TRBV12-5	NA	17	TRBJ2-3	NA	TGTGCTAGTGGTTTGAGGCAGGGCACGACACGGGCAGATACGCAGTATTTT	CASGLRQGTTRADTQYF
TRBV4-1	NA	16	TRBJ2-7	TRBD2	TGCGCCAGCAGACCAAGGGGGACTAGCGGCACCTACGAGCAGTACTTC	CASRPRGTSGTYEQYF
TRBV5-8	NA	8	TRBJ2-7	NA	TGTGCCAGCAGCTTGGCCCCATTC	CASSLAPF
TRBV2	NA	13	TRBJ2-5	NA	TGTGCCAGCAGGAGGGACCAACAAGAGACCCAGTACTTC	CASRRDQQETQYF
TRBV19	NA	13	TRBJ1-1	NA	TGTGCCAGTAGCGAGGGTAGTGGCACTGAAGCTTTCTTT	CASSEGSGTEAFF
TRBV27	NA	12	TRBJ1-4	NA	TGTGCCAGCAGTTTCCTCAATGAAAAACTGTTTTTT	CASSFLNEKLFF
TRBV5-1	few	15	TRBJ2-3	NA	TGCGCCAGCAGCTCGTTTACCCCCGGACTGAGTACGCAGTATTTT	CASSSFTPGLSTQYF
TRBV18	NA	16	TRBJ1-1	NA	TGTGCCAGCTCACCACTCGCGTCTTGGGGGGGCACTGAAGCTTTCTTT	CASSPLASWGGTEAFF
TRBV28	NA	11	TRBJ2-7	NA	TGTGCCAGCAGTTTGGGGACCCTGTTTTACTTC	CASSLGTLFYF
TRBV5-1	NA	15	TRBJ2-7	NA	TGCGCCAGCAGCTTGAGGCCCGGGGGGCCCTACGAGCAGTACTTC	CASSLRPGGPYEQYF
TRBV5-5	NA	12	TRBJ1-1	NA	TGTGCCAGCAGCTGGATGAACACTGAAGCTTTCTTT	CASSWMNTEAFF
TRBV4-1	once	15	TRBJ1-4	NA	TGCGCCAGCAGCCAAGTGGGCCGCGGAAATGAAAAACTGTTTTTT	CASSQVGRGNEKLFF
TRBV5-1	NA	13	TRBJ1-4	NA	TGCGCCAGCAGCTTGGATCCGGATGAAAAACTGTTTTTT	CASSLDPDEKLFF
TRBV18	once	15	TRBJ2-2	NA	TGTGCCAGCTCACTTCAGGGAAGTTTCACCGGGGAGCTGTTTTTT	CASSLQGSFTGELFF
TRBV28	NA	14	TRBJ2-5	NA	TGTGCCAGCAGTTTACTGACTAGCCAAGAGACCCAGTACTTC	CASSLLTSQETQYF
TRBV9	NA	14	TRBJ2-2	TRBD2	TGTGCCAGCAGCGCTAGCGGGAGTACCGGGGAGCTGTTTTTT	CASSASGSTGELFF
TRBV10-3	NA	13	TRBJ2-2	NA	TGTGCCATCAGGAGGCAGGGTGACGGGGAGCTGTTTTTT	CAIRRQGDGELFF
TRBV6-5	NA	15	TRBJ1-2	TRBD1	TGTGCCAGCAGTTACGTAACTGACAGGGTCTATGGCTACACCTTC	CASSYVTDRVYGYTF
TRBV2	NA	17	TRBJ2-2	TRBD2	TGTGCCAGCTTGCTTTTGACTAGCGGGTACAACACCGGGGAGCTGTTTTTT	CASLLLTSGYNTGELFF
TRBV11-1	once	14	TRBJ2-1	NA	TGTGCCAGCAGCTTAGTGGCGGGATGGGGTGAGCAGTTCTTC	CASSLVAGWGEQFF
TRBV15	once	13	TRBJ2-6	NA	TGTGCCACCGCCGACTCTGGGGCCAACGTCCTGACTTTC	CATADSGANVLTF
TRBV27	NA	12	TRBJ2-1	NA	TGTGCCAGCAGTATGGGGGGGCCTGAGCAGTTCTTC	CASSMGGPEQFF
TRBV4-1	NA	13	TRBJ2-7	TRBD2	TGCGCCAGCAGCATGACTAGCGCGCACGAGCAGTACTTC	CASSMTSAHEQYF
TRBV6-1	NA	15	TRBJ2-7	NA	TGTGCCAGCAGGGTGGGCTTGGCCCACCTGGGCGAGCAGTACTTC	CASRVGLAHLGEQYF
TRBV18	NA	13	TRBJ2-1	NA	TGTGCCAGCTCACCAACAGGCTACAATGAGCAGTTCTTC	CASSPTGYNEQFF
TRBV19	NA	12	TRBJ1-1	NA	TGTGCCAGTAGTTACGGAGTAACTGAAGCTTTCTTT	CASSYGVTEAFF
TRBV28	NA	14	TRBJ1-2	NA	TGTGCCAGCAGTTTAAGGGTGGGGTTTTTAGGCTACACCTTC	CASSLRVGFLGYTF
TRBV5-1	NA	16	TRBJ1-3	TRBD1	TGCGCCAGCAGCTCCACACAGGGGGCGGGAGGAAACACCATATATTTT	CASSSTQGAGGNTIYF
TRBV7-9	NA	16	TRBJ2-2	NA	TGTGCCAGCAGCTCGAACCGGGACGGAAACACCGGGGAGCTGTTTTTT	CASSSNRDGNTGELFF